Each of the 22 T cell receptor beta chains below was sequenced from the same sample in a study of cytomegalovirus exposure and HLA in healthy donors. Primers for the PCR totalled 60 Vbeta and 13 Jbeta. TCRdb's copy holds only in-frame clones and misses some; the assay was immunoSEQ multiplex PCR. The repertoire has tens of thousands of clones, about 80% of them found once; the top ten carry 4.5% to 7%. The source material was PBMCs. All receptors derive from a female donor in good health and CMV-seronegative.

This chain links TRBV5-5 with TRBJ2-1, with 9 nucleotides matching TRBD2. Trimming cost V 0 bases and J 7 bases; bases outside gene matches: 8. Germline V gene sequence: CDR1 SGHKS, CDR2 YYEKEE (reference sequence). The CDR3 is 16 residues long. CDR3 in amino acids: CASSLVGTSSRNEQFF. In nucleotides, the CDR3 is TGTGCCAGCAGCTTGGTTGGGACTAGCAGTCGGAATGAGCAGTTCTTC.

This clone was detected only once. The chain has TRBV5-6 and TRBJ1-6, with D unclear. The V end lost 1 base, the J end lost 7 bases, and 12 bases lay between the germline ends. Germline CDR1 SGHDT, CDR2 YYEEEE. This CDR3 comprises 15 residues. The CDR3 region has the DNA TGTGCCAGCAGCTTGTCCCTCGACTGGAATTCACCCCTCCACTTT. As protein: CASSLSLDWNSPLHF.

The rearrangement joins TRBV10-1 to TRBJ2-3; 8 bases map to TRBD2. The junction had 2 bases not matched to a gene; V was cut back by 2 bases and J by 1 base. The CDR3 runs 15 residues. The germline V gene encodes CDR1 WNHNN and CDR2 SYGVQD (reference sequence). The CDR3 DNA is TGCGCCAGCAGTGAGCTGCGGGAGGGCACAGATACGCAGTATTTT. This encodes CASSELREGTDTQYF.

The rearrangement uses TRBV6-5 and TRBJ1-2, with D possibly matching TRBD1 (6 bases). V lost 6 bases and J lost 8, with 19 bases in between. The CDR3 covers 14 residues. Looked up from germline, CDR1 is MNHEY and CDR2 is SVGAGI. CDR3 loop: CASRSRGTGLGYTF. The CDR3 DNA is TGTGCCAGCAGGTCCCGGGGAACAGGGCTCGGCTACACCTTC.

V and J are TRBV6-6 and TRBJ2-3, with D possibly matching TRBD1 (7 bases). This CDR3 is built from 15 residues. Trimming pared 6 bases from V and 2 bases from J, leaving 15 bases between. Germline V gives CDR1 MNHNY, CDR2 SVGAGI (reference sequence). Here the CDR3 reads CASSLQGRTTDTQYF. The CDR3 DNA sequence: TGTGCCAGCAGCTTACAGGGGAGGACCACAGATACGCAGTATTTT.

The chain is built from TRBV5-4 and TRBJ1-1; 7 positions agree with TRBD1. V lost 2 bases, J lost 7 bases, and 5 bases stayed unmatched. Germline values: CDR1 SGHNT, CDR2 YYREEE (reference sequence). The CDR3 sequence is 13 residues long. The CDR3 nucleotides read TGTGCCAGCAGCTTAGGGACAGCTTTTGAAGCTTTCTTT. This translates into CASSLGTAFEAFF.

The chain employs TRBV19 and TRBJ2-1; 10 bases line up with TRBD1. CDR1 and CDR2 from the germline V gene are LNHDA and SQIVND (reference sequence). This CDR3 region has 15 residues. V gave up 6 bases and J gave up 4 bases; unmatched junction bases: 6. CDR3 loop: CASSPDRGRYNEQFF. The CDR3 nucleotides read TGTGCCAGTAGCCCCGACAGGGGGCGGTACAATGAGCAGTTCTTC.

This chain joins TRBV7-3 and TRBJ1-2; 8 positions match TRBD1. V shed 1 base and J 8 bases; nucleotides not matched to a gene: 6. The germline gives CDR1 SGHTA, CDR2 FQGTGA. CDR3 length: 14 amino acids. The CDR3: CASSLIPGGRGYTF. CDR3 nucleotides: TGTGCCAGCAGCTTAATACCAGGGGGCAGGGGCTACACCTTC.

This clone occurred a few times. The chain has TRBV4-2 and TRBJ1-4, with D tentatively TRBD1 (6 bases). CDR3 length equals 17 residues. Trimming removed 4 bases at V and 7 bases at J, with 22 bases between. Germline V CDR1 and CDR2: LGHNA, YNFKEQ. The CDR3 DNA reads as TGTGCCAGCAGCCCACAGGGAGTTAAGGAGCTTTTTGAAAAACTGTTTTTT. Translating gives CASSPQGVKELFEKLFF.

This chain joins TRBV29-1 and TRBJ2-3; D perhaps matches TRBD2 (5 bases). V lost 7 bases to trimming and J lost 0 bases, with 11 bases between them. The CDR3 loop spans 13 amino acids. Germline V gene lookup returns CDR1 SQVTM and CDR2 ANQGSEA. The CDR3 sequence: CSARRTSTDTQYF. CDR3 in DNA: TGCAGCGCTAGACGGACTAGCACAGATACGCAGTATTTT.

The chain couples TRBV5-6 to TRBJ1-5; TRBD1 matches 9 bases. V dropped 4 bases and J dropped 2; count of bases not matched to a gene: 4. Per the germline V gene, CDR1 is SGHDT and CDR2 is YYEEEE. This CDR3 has 15 residues. CDR3 residues: CASSVDRGGNQPQHF. The CDR3 DNA reads as TGTGCCAGCAGCGTGGACAGGGGAGGCAATCAGCCCCAGCATTTT.

The V call is TRBV6-5, the J call TRBJ2-1; TRBD1 is a possible D gene (6 bases). Germline V CDR1 and CDR2: MNHEY, SVGAGI. V lost 7 bases to trimming and J lost 8 bases, with 12 bases between them. CDR3 length: 12 residues. The chain's CDR3 is CASMSSGDEQFF. In nucleotides, the CDR3 is TGTGCCAGCATGAGTTCAGGGGATGAGCAGTTCTTC.

This clone was counted between two and nine times. The CDR3 nucleotides read TGCGCCAGCAGCCAAGCTGGTTCGGGTGAAAAACTGTTTTTT. Translation gives CASSQAGSGEKLFF. The chain has TRBV4-1 and TRBJ1-4; D is ambiguous. Germline CDR1 and CDR2: MGHRA and YSYEKL. Trimming cost V 1 base and J 7 bases, with 10 bases left between them. This CDR3 contains 14 residues.

The rearrangement uses TRBV9 and TRBJ2-1, with 9 bases identical to TRBD2. The CDR3 is 16 residues long. Germline CDR1 SGDLS, CDR2 YYNGEE. Trimming at V came to 0 bases and at J to 0 bases, leaving 1 base not matched to a gene. CDR3 nucleotides: TGTGCCAGCAGCGTAGGCGGGAGGGCCTCCTACAATGAGCAGTTCTTC. This codes for CASSVGGRASYNEQFF.

V is TRBV5-1 and J is TRBJ1-3, with D perhaps matching TRBD1 (5 bases). This CDR3 is built from 16 residues. Trimming removed 4 bases from V and 0 bases from J, with 14 bases in between. Germline V gene lookup returns CDR1 SGHRS and CDR2 YFSETQ. DNA for the CDR3: TGCGCCAGCAGCATCGGAGGGGAAGGCTCTGGAAACACCATATATTTT. Protein sequence: CASSIGGEGSGNTIYF.

The rearrangement links TRBV6-5 to TRBJ2-2, with D possibly being TRBD2 (5 bases). V was shortened by 8 bases and J by 6 bases, with 19 bases between the two germline ends. The germline gives CDR1 MNHEY, CDR2 SVGAGI. CDR3 length: 15 amino acids. The CDR3 DNA reads as TGTGCCAGCGCCGGGGATTGGGTTCATCCCGGGGAGCTGTTTTTT. Translating it yields CASAGDWVHPGELFF.

The chain is built from TRBV10-1 and TRBJ1-2; tentatively, D is TRBD1 (6 bases). The V gene's germline CDR1 is WNHNN and CDR2 SYGVQD (reference sequence). This CDR3 is built from 18 residues. V was shortened by 8 bases and J by 5 bases, with 30 bases between the two germline ends. The CDR3 nucleotides read TGCGCCAGCCCTTTCCAGGGGACCCCCGCCTCGGGGCCTTATGGCTACACCTTC. It codes for CASPFQGTPASGPYGYTF.

The CDR3 region is CASSLGSSGQETQYF. For the CDR3, the DNA is TGCGCCAGCAGCTTGGGGTCTAGCGGCCAAGAGACCCAGTACTTC. This chain links TRBV5-1 with TRBJ2-5; 7 bases map to TRBD2. CDR1 and CDR2 from the germline V gene are SGHRS and YFSETQ. The CDR3 has 15 amino acids. J was trimmed by 1 base and V by 0 bases; bases with no gene match: 3.

This chain connects TRBV9 to TRBJ2-7; 9 bases map to TRBD2. V was pared by 3 bases and J by 8 bases, with 0 bases of the junction left unmatched. The germline V gene has CDR1 SGDLS and CDR2 YYNGEE. CDR3 length equals 11 residues. In DNA form, the CDR3 reads TGTGCCAGCAGCGCTAGCGGGAAGCAGTACTTC. Translating gives CASSASGKQYF.

V is TRBV7-9 and J is TRBJ2-5; 9 positions agree with TRBD2. The J segment lost 5 bases and the V segment lost 5 bases, leaving 9 bases of the junction unmatched. The germline V gene encodes CDR1 SEHNR and CDR2 FQNEAQ (reference sequence). This CDR3 has 15 amino acids. This CDR3 reads CASSPLAGGLETQYF. In nucleotides, the CDR3 is TGTGCCAGCAGCCCCTTGGCGGGGGGGCTGGAGACCCAGTACTTC.

This chain connects TRBV18 to TRBJ2-1, with a possible D match to TRBD2 (6 bases). Trimming removed 2 bases at V and 2 bases at J, with 10 bases between. The length of the CDR3 is 15 residues. Germline CDR1 and CDR2: KGHSH and LQKENI. The CDR3 DNA sequence: TGTGCCAGCTCACCAGGGGGGTCAACCTACAATGAGCAGTTCTTC. It translates to CASSPGGSTYNEQFF.

The rearrangement uses TRBV28 and TRBJ1-1; TRBD1 is a possible D gene (6 bases). The germline V gene has CDR1 MDHEN and CDR2 SYDVKM. This CDR3 contains 15 residues. V lost 3 bases to trimming and J lost 0 bases, with 11 bases between them. In DNA form, the CDR3 reads TGTGCCAGCAGTTTGGGAGACAGGTTGAACACTGAAGCTTTCTTT. Its translation: CASSLGDRLNTEAFF.